The 26 T cell receptor beta chains presented below share a single source sample, sequenced in a study of T-cell memory formation after mild COVID-19. TCRdb recomputed calls from the 5' RACE reads with MiXCR, one row per CDR3 protein. Among about 180,000 distinct CDR3 sequences listed, about a sixth were seen once. The sequencing input was PBMCs or a T cell subset sorted from them (not recorded which). These TCRs come from an adult woman who had mild COVID-19 (a few samples of this study predate the infection). Cell type and time point are not known.

V gene TRBV7-9 combines with J gene TRBJ1-4; D may be TRBD1 (5 bases). V shed 0 bases and J shed 8 bases, with 22 bases lying between them. The CDR3 runs 18 residues. Looked up from germline, CDR1 is SEHNR and CDR2 is FQNEAQ (reference sequence). CDR3 loop: CASSLASHRDGGQEKLFF. In DNA form, the CDR3 reads TGTGCCAGCAGCTTAGCGAGCCACCGGGACGGCGGTCAGGAAAAACTGTTTTTT.

The rearrangement joins TRBV20-1 to TRBJ2-3, with a possible D match to TRBD2 (5 bases). Germline CDR1 DFQATT, CDR2 SNEGSKA (reference sequence). The CDR3 sequence is 14 residues long. Trimming took off 0 bases at V and 3 bases at J, with 10 bases between the two ends. CDR3 sequence: CSARDRGMTDTQYF. CDR3 DNA sequence: TGCAGTGCTAGAGACAGAGGGATGACAGATACGCAGTATTTT.

This clonotype has a count of ten or more. The DNA for the CDR3 is TGTGCCAGCAGCCTAAAAGCGGGAGGGCCAATAGATACGCAGTATTTT. Its protein product is CASSLKAGGPIDTQYF. The chain carries TRBV11-2 and TRBJ2-3; 10 nucleotides line up with TRBD2. With 5 bases clipped from V and 5 bases from J, the junction kept 10 bases outside the gene matches. Looked up from germline, CDR1 is SGHAT and CDR2 is FQNNGV. The CDR3 contains 16 residues. Variable domain in full (rest from reference TRBV11-2 and TRBJ2-3): EAGVAQSPRYKIIEKRQSVAFWCNPISGHATLYWYQQILGQGPKLLIQFQNNGVVDDSQLPKDRFSAERLKGVDSTLKIQPAKLEDSAVYLCASSLKAGGPIDTQYFGPGTRLTVL.

The chain employs TRBV4-3 and TRBJ2-3, with D maybe TRBD2 (6 bases). CDR1 LGHNA and CDR2 YSLEER come from the germline V gene. Trimming took off 0 bases at V and 5 bases at J, with 15 bases between the two ends. The CDR3 length is 16 residues. The CDR3 nucleotides are TGCGCCAGCAGCCAAGAAGGGCTAGCGAGGGGAGATACGCAGTATTTT. It specifies CASSQEGLARGDTQYF.

This clonotype was counted between two and nine times. The chain employs TRBV3-1 and TRBJ2-2; D uncertain. Trimming removed 5 bases at V and 4 bases at J, with 5 bases between. The germline gives CDR1 LGHDT, CDR2 YNNKEL (reference sequence). The CDR3 is made up of 12 amino acids. In DNA form, the CDR3 reads TGTGCCAGCAGCTCGGGCACCGGGGAGCTGTTTTTT. It is translated as CASSSGTGELFF. The complete variable domain, with remaining parts taken from reference TRBV3-1 and TRBJ2-2, reads DTAVSQTPKYLVTQMGNDKSIKCEQNLGHDTMYWYKQDSKKFLKIMFSYNNKELIINETVPNRFSPKSPDKAHLNLHINSLELGDSAVYFCASSSGTGELFFGEGSRLTVL.

The chain employs TRBV20-1 and TRBJ2-1; either TRBD1 or TRBD2 may fit D (7 bases each). Between the trimmed V and J ends, which lost 0 bases and 7 bases, there was a span of 16 bases. Germline V lookup: CDR1 DFQATT, CDR2 SNEGSKA (reference sequence). This CDR3 region has 15 residues. CDR3 amino acids: CSARDQGGPGNEQFF. The CDR3 nucleotides read TGCAGTGCTAGAGATCAGGGGGGGCCGGGGAATGAGCAGTTCTTC.

The gene calls are TRBV24-1 and TRBJ2-3, with D uncertain. CDR3 length: 12 residues. V lost 4 bases and J 6 bases, leaving 7 bases between the germline ends. Germline V lookup: CDR1 KGHDR, CDR2 SFDVKD. CDR3: CATSDPLDTQYF. The CDR3 nucleotides read TGTGCCACCAGTGACCCTTTGGATACGCAGTATTTT.

V is TRBV5-1 and J is TRBJ1-1; D is possibly TRBD1 (5 bases). Trimming pared 0 bases from V and 7 bases from J, leaving 22 bases between. The CDR3 has 17 amino acids. Per the germline V gene, CDR1 is SGHRS and CDR2 is YFSETQ. CDR3 sequence: CASSLGNTGIGRFEAFF. The CDR3 DNA sequence: TGCGCCAGCAGCTTGGGAAATACAGGTATCGGGAGGTTTGAAGCTTTCTTT. The whole variable domain, remainder taken from reference TRBV5-1 and TRBJ1-1, is KAGVTQTPRYLIKTRGQQVTLSCSPISGHRSVSWYQQTPGQGLQFLFEYFSETQRNKGNFPGRFSGRQFSNSRSEMNVSTLELGDSALYLCASSLGNTGIGRFEAFFGQGTRLTVV.

This clonotype was observed many times. This rearrangement joins TRBV6-1 to TRBJ1-1; D possibly corresponds to TRBD1 (5 bases). Germline V lookup: CDR1 MNHNS, CDR2 SASEGT. The CDR3 spans 14 residues. Trimming removed 8 bases from V and 2 bases from J, with 15 bases in between. The CDR3 loop is CASPLGVRNTEAFF. The CDR3, as DNA: TGTGCCAGCCCCTTGGGGGTCCGAAACACTGAAGCTTTCTTT.

There are a few counts of this clonotype. J is TRBJ2-3 and V is TRBV6-5; D is unresolved. V shed 6 bases and J shed 0 bases, with 16 bases lying between them. The CDR3 consists of 16 residues. Germline V gives CDR1 MNHEY, CDR2 SVGAGI. CDR3 residues: CASSRLPQTSTDTQYF. The CDR3 region has the DNA TGTGCCAGCAGCCGCCTTCCACAGACTAGCACAGATACGCAGTATTTT.

This clonotype turned up a few times. The rearrangement joins TRBV7-6 to TRBJ1-5; D is unresolved. Germline CDR1 reads SGHVS; CDR2 reads FNYEAQ. The CDR3 contains 16 residues. V was shortened by 1 base and J by 2 bases, with 12 bases between the two germline ends. As DNA, the CDR3 is TGTGCCAGCAGCTTAGATTCGTGGGCGGGCAATCAGCCCCAGCATTTT. Protein: CASSLDSWAGNQPQHF.

The chain carries TRBV5-5 and TRBJ2-7; no firm D call. This CDR3 is 12 amino acids long. Trimming stripped 0 bases from V and 6 bases from J, with 7 bases between. Germline CDR1 and CDR2: SGHKS and YYEKEE (reference sequence). The CDR3: CASSLEGFEQYF. The CDR3, as DNA: TGTGCCAGCAGCTTGGAAGGGTTCGAGCAGTACTTC.

This clonotype was seen many times. The chain links TRBV12-3 or TRBV12-4 to TRBJ2-3; 8 bases line up with TRBD1. Unmatched junction bases numbered 4, after V lost 5 bases and J lost 0 bases. The CDR3 covers 15 residues. Written as DNA, the CDR3 is TGTGCCAGCAGTCCGGACAGGGCTAGCACAGATACGCAGTATTTT. This gives the protein CASSPDRASTDTQYF.

This clonotype showed up just a few times. The chain employs TRBV6-6 and TRBJ2-5, with TRBD2 identical over 9 bases. Germline values: CDR1 MNHNY, CDR2 SVGAGI (reference sequence). The CDR3 length is 15 residues. The V segment lost 2 bases and the J segment 5 bases; nucleotides outside the gene matches: 6. The CDR3 is CASSYRREGRETQYF. In DNA, the CDR3 is TGTGCCAGCAGTTACAGGCGGGAGGGCCGGGAGACCCAGTACTTC.

Ten or more counts support this clonotype. CDR3 protein: CSAMPLRGQETQYF. DNA for the CDR3: TGCAGTGCCATGCCCTTGCGGGGGCAAGAGACCCAGTACTTC. This chain connects TRBV20-1 to TRBJ2-5, with TRBD2 matching 7 bases. The germline V gene encodes CDR1 DFQATT and CDR2 SNEGSKA (reference sequence). This CDR3 has 14 amino acids. The J segment lost 2 bases and the V segment lost 6 bases, leaving 9 bases of the junction unmatched.

This clonotype has a single count. The chain couples TRBV20-1 to TRBJ2-2; possibly TRBD2 for D (5 bases). The germline CDR1 and CDR2 sequences are DFQATT and SNEGSKA (reference sequence). CDR3 size: 17 residues. Trimming took 0 bases from V and 6 from J, leaving 20 bases between them. The CDR3 coding sequence is TGCAGTGCTAGAGAGGGTCGGCGGGCCCGGGGTGCCGGGGAGCTGTTTTTT. Amino acids: CSAREGRRARGAGELFF.

There are a few counts of this clonotype. This chain links TRBV5-1 with TRBJ2-1; TRBD2 matches 9 bases. Germline values: CDR1 SGHRS, CDR2 YFSETQ. J gave up 4 bases and V 4 bases, and 9 bases lay outside the gene matches. The CDR3 covers 16 residues. CDR3 protein: CASSGGRALKYNEQFF. The CDR3 DNA reads as TGCGCCAGCAGCGGCGGGAGGGCCCTGAAATACAATGAGCAGTTCTTC. Based on the CDR3 plus reference TRBV5-1 and TRBJ2-1, the full variable domain is KAGVTQTPRYLIKTRGQQVTLSCSPISGHRSVSWYQQTPGQGLQFLFEYFSETQRNKGNFPGRFSGRQFSNSRSEMNVSTLELGDSALYLCASSGGRALKYNEQFFGPGTRLTVL.

A few counts support this clonotype. This chain joins TRBV11-3 and TRBJ1-1; 8 bases are a match to TRBD1. Germline trimming cut 4 bases from V and 1 base from J; bases unmatched to any gene: 5. The CDR3 extends over 15 amino acids. Germline CDR1 and CDR2: SGHNT and YENEEA. The CDR3 nucleotides are TGTGCCAGCAGCTCAGGGGGCGTTGGGAACACTGAAGCTTTCTTT. Its protein is CASSSGGVGNTEAFF.

The chain recombines TRBV5-1 with TRBJ2-1; 9 positions agree with TRBD1. Germline V CDR1 and CDR2: SGHRS, YFSETQ. This CDR3 is built from 17 residues. Trimming took 1 base from V and 5 from J; bases not matched to a gene: 10. DNA for the CDR3: TGCGCCAGCAGCTTGAACAGGGGGCACCTGTCGCACAATGAGCAGTTCTTC. Translating it yields CASSLNRGHLSHNEQFF.

Only a few counts were recorded for this clonotype. The chain links TRBV12-3 or TRBV12-4 to TRBJ2-5, with D possibly TRBD2 on 5 matching bases. V was pared by 5 bases and J by 7 bases, with 26 bases between. The CDR3 sequence is 17 residues long. This chain's CDR3 is CASSRHGLDESKGTQYF. In DNA, the CDR3 is TGTGCCAGCAGTCGCCACGGACTGGACGAATCCAAGGGGACCCAGTACTTC.

There are a few counts of this clonotype. The V call is TRBV7-7, the J call TRBJ2-1; D call uncertain. The CDR3 is 13 residues long. V lost 5 bases, J lost 3 bases, and 8 bases lay in between. The germline CDR1 and CDR2 sequences are SSHAT and FNYEAQ (reference sequence). The CDR3 DNA reads as TGTGCCAGCAGCCCGCATCTCTACAATGAGCAGTTCTTC. The encoded protein is CASSPHLYNEQFF.

This chain links TRBV20-1 with TRBJ2-3, with 7 bases fitting TRBD2. There are 14 residues in the CDR3. The junction had 8 bases not matched to a gene; V was cut back by 6 bases and J by 2 bases. Germline V CDR1 and CDR2: DFQATT, SNEGSKA (reference sequence). The CDR3 spells CSAYGLENTDTQYF. The CDR3 nucleotides read TGCAGTGCGTATGGACTAGAAAACACAGATACGCAGTATTTT.

The chain uses TRBV7-3 and TRBJ2-5; 12 nucleotides line up with TRBD1. V was pared by 2 bases and J by 4 bases, with 2 bases of the junction left unmatched. This CDR3 has 15 amino acids. Germline CDR1 and CDR2: SGHTA and FQGTGA. The CDR3 is CASSLGTGGPETQYF. The CDR3 nucleotides are TGTGCCAGCAGCTTAGGGACAGGGGGCCCAGAGACCCAGTACTTC.

V and J are TRBV5-6 and TRBJ2-1; perhaps TRBD2 as D (6 bases). The ends were cut back, 5 bases at V and 7 bases at J, with 10 bases in the middle. This CDR3 contains 12 residues. CDR1 is SGHDT, CDR2 YYEEEE, per germline. Here the CDR3 DNA reads TGTGCCAGCAGGTATGGAGGGAATGAGCAGTTCTTC. Translated: CASRYGGNEQFF.

This clonotype came up once. The chain recombines TRBV9 with TRBJ2-2; 8 bases agree with TRBD1. Germline CDR1 and CDR2: SGDLS and YYNGEE. V lost 4 bases and J lost 6; bases outside the gene matches: 8. The CDR3 consists of 15 residues. CDR3 sequence reads: CASSPRTGGPGELFF. The DNA for the CDR3 is TGTGCCAGCAGCCCACGCACAGGGGGGCCCGGGGAGCTGTTTTTT.

V gene TRBV7-9 combines with J gene TRBJ2-3; 8 bases match TRBD1. The ends lost 4 bases at V and 2 bases at J; junction bases unmatched: 5. This CDR3 is 15 amino acids long. CDR1 and CDR2 from the germline V gene are SEHNR and FQNEAQ (reference sequence). As DNA, the CDR3 is TGTGCCAGCAGCTCACAGGGGGTCCTCACAGATACGCAGTATTTT. Encoded protein: CASSSQGVLTDTQYF.